Included here is one T cell receptor (beta chain) sequence, with context. Antigen: not known. The data stem from a study of OX40 agonist ivuxolimab in advanced cancers. The wider study: With ivuxolimab, an agonistic anti-OX40 (CD134) antibody, patients were treated. Patients with hepatocellular carcinoma, melanoma, renal cell or head and neck cancer made up the dose-escalation patients. General study results and limits: The authors did not determine the antigen specificity of the expanded peripheral T cells. Some nonresponders likewise displayed low normalized T-cell clonal expansion.

The CDR3 runs 15 residues. From germline, CDR1 is SGHAT and CDR2 FQNNGV. V shed 5 bases, J shed 2 bases, and the junction held 4 bases outside the gene matches. Sequencing used immunoSEQ multiplex PCR; TCRdb keeps in-frame clones, though not all of them. The sample has about 19,000 clones; around 80% are singletons. The source material was CD4+ or CD8+ T cells sorted from blood, sampled in a trial of the OX40 agonist ivuxolimab. The clonotype originates from an adult with an advanced solid tumor such as melanoma, head and neck, liver or kidney cancer. The gene calls are TRBV11-2 and TRBJ2-1, with TRBD1 matching 9 bases. The CDR3 protein is CASSEGQGPYNEQFF. In nucleotides, the CDR3 is TGTGCCAGCAGCGAGGGACAGGGCCCCTACAATGAGCAGTTCTTC.